These 29 T cell receptor beta chains were all obtained from the same sample, sequenced in a study of neurological immune-mediated disorders (dated by TCRdb to the late 2010s). Library method: 5' RACE. Sequencing instrument: Illumina HiSeq 2500. TCRdb itself trimmed the public reads at Q25 with fastp, ran MiXCR and retained productive beta chains. Rows with a matching CDR3 protein are joined into one entry that keeps the most common DNA and genes. The sample yields fewer than 85,000 distinct CDR3 sequences; around 4% were counted once. The ten largest make up less than 7.5% of the sample. The time point label, as the study defines it: longitudinal time-point 3. What was sequenced was PBMCs. These receptors all stem from a woman in her fifties or sixties with multiple sclerosis.

The sample holds many counts of this clonotype. The J gene is TRBJ2-4, the V gene TRBV7-9; D is possibly TRBD1 or TRBD2 (5 bases each). This CDR3 is 16 amino acids long. Germline CDR1 and CDR2: SEHNR and FQNEAQ (reference sequence). V was shortened by 1 base and J by 1 base, with 11 bases between the two germline ends. CDR3 nucleotides: TGTGCCAGCAGCTTAGGGGGGATTCGTGCCAAAAACATTCAGTACTTC. This gives the protein CASSLGGIRAKNIQYF.

This clonotype was seen at least ten times. This chain links TRBV5-1 with TRBJ1-3, with D unclear. Germline CDR1 SGHRS, CDR2 YFSETQ. There are 15 residues in the CDR3. The V and J ends lost 0 bases and 0 bases respectively, with 7 bases between them. The CDR3 DNA reads TGCGCCAGCAGCTTGGTCTCCGGCTCTGGAAACACCATATATTTT. Translated: CASSLVSGSGNTIYF.

This clonotype showed up many times. J is TRBJ2-7 and V is TRBV5-1; D could derive from TRBD1 or TRBD2 (5 bases each). CDR1 SGHRS and CDR2 YFSETQ come from the germline V gene. The CDR3 is made up of 13 amino acids. Trimming removed 4 bases at V and 0 bases at J, with 8 bases between. Here the CDR3 reads CASSEGSSYEQYF. CDR3 DNA sequence: TGCGCCAGCAGCGAGGGGTCCTCCTACGAGCAGTACTTC.

This clonotype was detected ten times or more. Written as DNA, the CDR3 is TGTGCCAGCAGCTTCATGGACGCAGACTCTGGAAACACCATATATTTT. The encoded protein is CASSFMDADSGNTIYF. This chain connects TRBV12-3 or TRBV12-4 to TRBJ1-3, with D unresolved. V was clipped by 6 bases and J by 0 bases, with 15 bases between them. CDR3 size: 16 residues.

This clonotype was recorded many times. The chain couples TRBV2 to TRBJ2-7, with TRBD1 matching over 9 bases. Trimming took 10 bases from V and 0 from J; bases not matched to a gene: 7. Germline CDR1 is SNHLY and CDR2 is FYNNEI. This CDR3 spans 14 amino acids. CDR3 loop: CANRGRLSSYEQYF. As DNA, the CDR3 is TGTGCCAACAGGGGGCGGTTAAGCTCCTACGAGCAGTACTTC.

This clonotype was recorded at least ten times. The chain carries TRBV5-1 and TRBJ2-5; D is possibly TRBD2 (6 bases). CDR1 is SGHRS and CDR2 is YFSETQ in the germline V gene. CDR3 size: 14 residues. V lost 4 bases to trimming and J lost 4 bases, with 14 bases between them. DNA for the CDR3: TGCGCCAGCAGCGAACCGGGACTTTTAGAGACCCAGTACTTC. It translates to CASSEPGLLETQYF. Full variable domain (rest looked up from reference TRBV5-1 and TRBJ2-5): KAGVTQTPRYLIKTRGQQVTLSCSPISGHRSVSWYQQTPGQGLQFLFEYFSETQRNKGNFPGRFSGRQFSNSRSEMNVSTLELGDSALYLCASSEPGLLETQYFGPGTRLLVL.

This clonotype was counted ten times or more. J is TRBJ1-2 and V is TRBV2; D is unresolved. Germline values: CDR1 SNHLY, CDR2 FYNNEI. The length of the CDR3 is 13 residues. V lost 11 bases and J 0 bases, leaving 13 bases between the germline ends. As DNA, the CDR3 is TGTGCCTCCCTTCGGGCTGCTAACTATGGCTACACCTTC. As protein: CASLRAANYGYTF.

This clonotype has ten or more counts. The chain is built from TRBV25-1 and TRBJ2-3; D ambiguous. Between the trimmed V and J ends, which lost 1 base and 0 bases, there was a span of 14 bases. Germline V gene lookup returns CDR1 MGHDK and CDR2 SYGVNS. The CDR3 consists of 17 residues. In DNA form, the CDR3 reads TGTGCCAGCAGTGAATTAGGTAGCCTCCCTAGCACAGATACGCAGTATTTT. Encoded protein: CASSELGSLPSTDTQYF.

This clonotype was detected many times. The V gene is TRBV7-9, the J gene TRBJ1-5; D unresolved. The CDR3 is 12 residues long. Germline V gene lookup returns CDR1 SEHNR and CDR2 FQNEAQ (reference sequence). V was shortened by 5 bases and J by 4 bases, with 6 bases between the two germline ends. CDR3: CASSTYNQPQHF. CDR3 nucleotides: TGTGCCAGCAGCACCTATAATCAGCCCCAGCATTTT.

This clonotype was observed at least ten times. This sequence joins TRBV20-1 and TRBJ1-4; D not certain. The CDR3 has 16 amino acids. V dropped 5 bases and J dropped 0 bases, with 16 bases sitting between them. Germline V CDR1 and CDR2: DFQATT, SNEGSKA (reference sequence). CDR3 region: CSAYQNRPATNEKLFF. CDR3 coding DNA: TGCAGTGCTTATCAGAACAGACCTGCAACTAATGAAAAACTGTTTTTT.

This clonotype occurred many times. The CDR3 spells CASSTSGIYNEQFF. DNA for the CDR3: TGTGCCAGCAGTACTAGCGGGATTTACAATGAGCAGTTCTTC. This rearrangement joins TRBV6-1 to TRBJ2-1, with 10 bases identical to TRBD2. V was pared by 5 bases and J by 4 bases, with 2 bases of the junction left unmatched. The CDR3 length is 14 residues. The V gene's germline CDR1 is MNHNS and CDR2 SASEGT.

This clonotype was observed many times. The chain couples TRBV10-3 to TRBJ2-2, with D unclear. V was cut by 3 bases and J by 4 bases, with 12 bases left in between. Germline loops: CDR1 ENHRY, CDR2 SYGVKD. There are 15 residues in the CDR3. The CDR3 protein is CAISDTSPSTGELFF. The CDR3, as DNA: TGTGCCATCAGTGACACATCTCCCAGCACCGGGGAGCTGTTTTTT.

This clonotype occurred a few times. This chain joins TRBV20-1 and TRBJ2-7; TRBD1 aligns across 7 bases. From germline, CDR1 is DFQATT and CDR2 SNEGSKA (reference sequence). The CDR3 length is 15 residues. Unmatched junction bases numbered 10, after V lost 0 bases and J lost 5 bases. This CDR3 reads CSARDQRGQIHEQYF. The CDR3 bases are TGCAGTGCTAGAGATCAGAGGGGGCAAATCCACGAGCAGTACTTC.

This clonotype has at least ten counts. The chain links TRBV20-1 to TRBJ2-7; TRBD1 or TRBD2 may be the D gene (5 bases each). From germline, CDR1 is DFQATT and CDR2 SNEGSKA (reference sequence). CDR3 length: 14 residues. The ends were cut back, 3 bases at V and 3 bases at J, with 15 bases in the middle. CDR3 nucleotide sequence: TGCAGTGCTAGTCAAGGGACCCGCGGCTACGAGCAGTACTTC. Its translation: CSASQGTRGYEQYF.

This clonotype has at least ten counts. The V call is TRBV20-1, the J call TRBJ2-3; 9 nucleotides line up with TRBD1. V lost 0 bases and J lost 1; bases outside the gene matches: 2. Germline V lookup: CDR1 DFQATT, CDR2 SNEGSKA (reference sequence). The CDR3 is 15 amino acids. As DNA, the CDR3 is TGCAGTGCTAGAGATTACAGGGGGCGCACAGATACGCAGTATTTT. It codes for CSARDYRGRTDTQYF.

This clonotype came up many times. The chain joins TRBV11-3 to TRBJ2-1, with 11 bases fitting TRBD2. This CDR3 contains 15 residues. The V gene's germline CDR1 is SGHNT and CDR2 YENEEA. V dropped 5 bases and J dropped 7; count of bases not matched to a gene: 7. CDR3 DNA: TGTGCCAGCAGCGCTAGCGGGGGGCCGATTAATGAGCAGTTCTTC. Translating it yields CASSASGGPINEQFF.

This clonotype was seen repeatedly, ten times or more. V and J are TRBV15 and TRBJ1-2, with TRBD1 as a possible D gene (6 bases). Germline V lookup: CDR1 LNHNV, CDR2 YYDKDF (reference sequence). The V and J ends lost 4 bases and 4 bases respectively, with 13 bases between them. The CDR3 runs 14 residues. CDR3 bases: TGTGCCACCAGCACTACTCACAGGGTCTATGGCTACACCTTC. This translates into CATSTTHRVYGYTF.

This clonotype appeared many times. The chain couples TRBV6-5 to TRBJ1-1; 8 nucleotides agree with TRBD1. CDR3 length equals 16 residues. Germline loops: CDR1 MNHEY, CDR2 SVGAGI. J gave up 1 base and V 6 bases, and 10 bases lay outside the gene matches. The CDR3 sequence is CASSQLPGTGNTEAFF. The DNA for the CDR3 is TGTGCCAGCAGCCAACTTCCTGGGACAGGGAACACTGAAGCTTTCTTT.

This clonotype has ten or more counts. This sequence joins TRBV7-9 and TRBJ1-1; D is undetermined. Trimming removed 6 bases from V and 1 base from J, with 12 bases in between. CDR1 is SEHNR, CDR2 FQNEAQ, per germline (reference sequence). The CDR3 totals 14 residues. CDR3 coding DNA: TGTGCCAGCAGACCTATGGCAGCGAACACTGAAGCTTTCTTT. Residues: CASRPMAANTEAFF.

In its sample, this clonotype was seen many times. The rearrangement joins TRBV4-1 to TRBJ2-4; 7 bases are shared with TRBD1. The V gene end was trimmed by 3 bases and the J gene end by 9 bases; junction bases not matched to a gene: 5. This CDR3 is built from 13 residues. The germline V gene has CDR1 MGHRA and CDR2 YSYEKL. The CDR3 coding sequence is TGCGCCAGCAGCCAGTTACAGGGGACCATTCAGTACTTC. Protein: CASSQLQGTIQYF.

There are many counts of this clonotype. V usage is TRBV20-1 and J usage is TRBJ2-7; D may be TRBD1 or TRBD2 (5 bases each). Per germline, CDR1 DFQATT and CDR2 SNEGSKA (reference sequence). V was cut by 7 bases and J by 5 bases, with 18 bases left in between. This CDR3 contains 13 residues. The CDR3 nucleotides read TGCAGTGTTCAGAGGGGCCCCGTAGACGAGCAGTACTTC. Its translation: CSVQRGPVDEQYF.

Many counts were recorded for this clonotype. The rearrangement links TRBV3-1 to TRBJ1-1, with D possibly TRBD1 on 6 matching bases. Trimming cost V 6 bases and J 1 base, with 15 bases left between them. The germline V gene encodes CDR1 LGHDT and CDR2 YNNKEL (reference sequence). This CDR3 has 15 residues. The CDR3 DNA sequence: TGTGCCAGCAGGAATTGGGGGGCAACGAACACTGAAGCTTTCTTT. Protein sequence: CASRNWGATNTEAFF.

This clonotype was recorded at least ten times. The chain couples TRBV7-8 to TRBJ1-5; D possibly corresponds to TRBD1 (6 bases). From germline, CDR1 is SGHVS and CDR2 FQNEAQ. CDR3 size: 14 residues. V shed 5 bases and J shed 6 bases, with 14 bases lying between them. The CDR3 DNA is TGTGCCAGCAGCGCGGGGAACAGGGCTCAGCCCCAGCATTTT. Its protein is CASSAGNRAQPQHF.

This clonotype was detected many times. The CDR3 reads CASRQGVRNTEAFF. In nucleotides, the CDR3 is TGTGCCAGCAGGCAAGGGGTCCGGAACACTGAAGCTTTCTTT. The chain recombines TRBV6-5 with TRBJ1-1, with D tentatively TRBD1 (5 bases). Between the trimmed V and J ends, which lost 6 bases and 1 base, there was a span of 12 bases. The germline V gene encodes CDR1 MNHEY and CDR2 SVGAGI. There are 14 residues in the CDR3.

This clonotype was picked up many times. V is TRBV5-1 and J is TRBJ2-7; 10 bases align to TRBD1. The germline gives CDR1 SGHRS, CDR2 YFSETQ. The CDR3 runs to 20 residues. J was trimmed by 0 bases and V by 0 bases; bases with no gene match: 15. This chain's CDR3 is CASSLGAFWDRGLSSYEQYF. Written as DNA, the CDR3 is TGCGCCAGCAGCTTGGGGGCCTTCTGGGACAGGGGACTAAGCTCCTACGAGCAGTACTTC.

This clonotype was seen a single time. V is TRBV5-1 and J is TRBJ1-4; a weak D match, TRBD1 (5 bases). V was cut by 1 base and J by 7 bases, with 14 bases left in between. The CDR3 is 15 residues long. Germline lookup yields CDR1 SGHRS and CDR2 YFSETQ. For the CDR3, the DNA is TGCGCCAGCAGCTTGTGGACAAGGGAAAGTGAAAAACTGTTTTTT. Amino acids: CASSLWTRESEKLFF.

Many counts were recorded for this clonotype. This chain links TRBV5-1 with TRBJ1-4, with a weak D call TRBD1 (5 bases). The CDR3 covers 14 residues. Between the trimmed V and J ends, which lost 4 bases and 7 bases, there was a span of 14 bases. Germline lookup yields CDR1 SGHRS and CDR2 YFSETQ. The CDR3 nucleotides read TGCGCCAGCAGCCTGGGACCGGCAATTGAAAAACTGTTTTTT. This gives the protein CASSLGPAIEKLFF.

This clonotype was recorded many times. The chain couples TRBV7-2 to TRBJ2-7; D remains unclear. Trimming left V 1 base short and J 0 bases short, with 7 bases between. The CDR3 runs 14 residues. Germline lookup yields CDR1 SGHTA and CDR2 FQGNSA. CDR3 sequence reads: CASSLEVLSYEQYF. The CDR3 DNA follows: TGTGCCAGCAGCTTAGAGGTACTCTCCTACGAGCAGTACTTC.

This clonotype was seen many times. The chain carries TRBV20-1 and TRBJ2-2; tentatively, D is TRBD1 (5 bases). The CDR3 runs 15 residues. The germline CDR1 and CDR2 sequences are DFQATT and SNEGSKA (reference sequence). The V and J ends lost 1 base and 5 bases respectively, with 14 bases between them. Written as DNA, the CDR3 is TGCAGTGCTAGAGTCCAGGGCGGAAAGACCGGGGAGCTGTTTTTT. Translating it yields CSARVQGGKTGELFF.